This paragraph covers one TCR beta chain sequence. The data were obtained in a study of cytotoxic CD8 clonotypes in ibrutinib-treated CLL. The CDR3 spans 13 residues. Deletions cut 3 bases from V and 8 bases from J, with 10 bases between. Germline-derived CDR1 and CDR2 are MNHEY and SMNVEV (reference sequence). Some clones are missing from TCRdb's copy, which holds only in-frame ones; the method was immunoSEQ multiplex PCR. The data hold approximately 84,000 clones, with approximately 86% observed a single time. The material was PBMCs, obtained before ibrutinib treatment. The V call is TRBV27, the J call TRBJ1-4; no clear D. This clonotype was sampled from a human donor with chronic lymphocytic leukemia. As DNA, the CDR3 is TGTGCCAGCAGTTTTCCCGGGGAGGAAAAACTGTTTTTT. It translates to CASSFPGEEKLFF.